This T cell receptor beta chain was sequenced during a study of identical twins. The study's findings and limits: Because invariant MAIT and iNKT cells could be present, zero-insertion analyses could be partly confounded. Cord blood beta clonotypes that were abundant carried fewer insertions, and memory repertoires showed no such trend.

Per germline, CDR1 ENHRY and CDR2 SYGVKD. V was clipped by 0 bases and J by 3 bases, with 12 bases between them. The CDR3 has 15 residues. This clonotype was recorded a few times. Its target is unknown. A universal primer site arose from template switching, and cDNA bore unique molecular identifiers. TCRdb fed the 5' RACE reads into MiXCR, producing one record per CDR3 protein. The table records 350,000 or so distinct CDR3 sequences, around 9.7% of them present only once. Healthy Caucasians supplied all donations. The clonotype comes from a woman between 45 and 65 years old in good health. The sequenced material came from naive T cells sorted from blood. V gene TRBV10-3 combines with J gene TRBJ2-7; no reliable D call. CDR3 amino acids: CAISESVVTSYEQYF. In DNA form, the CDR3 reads TGTGCCATCAGTGAGTCCGTCGTCACCAGCTACGAGCAGTACTTC.